One sample yielded the 3 T cell receptor beta chains listed below, sequenced in a study of blood T cell repertoires in COVID-19. Sequenced by immunoSEQ multiplex PCR; TCRdb stores in-frame clones only, minus some. The repertoire has 100,000 to 150,000 clones, roughly 85% of them found once; the top ten carry less than 8.5%. The sequenced sample was peripheral blood. These receptors were obtained from a man aged 80 or over with active or convalescent COVID-19.

This clone has just one count. V usage is TRBV9 and J usage is TRBJ2-5, with TRBD2 matching over 7 bases. The germline V gene has CDR1 SGDLS and CDR2 YYNGEE. V shed 7 bases, J shed 4 bases, and the junction held 7 bases outside the gene matches. There are 13 residues in the CDR3. The CDR3 loop reads CASGESGTETQYF. CDR3 nucleotide sequence: TGTGCCAGCGGGGAGAGCGGGACAGAGACCCAGTACTTC.

The V gene is TRBV6-1, the J gene TRBJ2-7; 7 positions match TRBD2. CDR1 and CDR2 from the germline V gene are MNHNS and SASEGT. J was trimmed by 0 bases and V by 1 base; bases with no gene match: 6. CDR3 size: 16 residues. The CDR3 region has the DNA TGTGCCAGCAGTGAAGTAGGACTAGTATTCTCCTACGAGCAGTACTTC. Encoded protein: CASSEVGLVFSYEQYF.

V usage is TRBV7-3 and J usage is TRBJ2-1; no clear D gene. The CDR3 is made up of 16 amino acids. CDR1 is SGHTA, CDR2 FQGTGA, per germline. Trimming stripped 5 bases from V and 0 bases from J, with 14 bases between. DNA of the CDR3: TGTGCCAGCAGCACCAGGCCGCATAGCTCCTACAATGAGCAGTTCTTC. Its translation is CASSTRPHSSYNEQFF.